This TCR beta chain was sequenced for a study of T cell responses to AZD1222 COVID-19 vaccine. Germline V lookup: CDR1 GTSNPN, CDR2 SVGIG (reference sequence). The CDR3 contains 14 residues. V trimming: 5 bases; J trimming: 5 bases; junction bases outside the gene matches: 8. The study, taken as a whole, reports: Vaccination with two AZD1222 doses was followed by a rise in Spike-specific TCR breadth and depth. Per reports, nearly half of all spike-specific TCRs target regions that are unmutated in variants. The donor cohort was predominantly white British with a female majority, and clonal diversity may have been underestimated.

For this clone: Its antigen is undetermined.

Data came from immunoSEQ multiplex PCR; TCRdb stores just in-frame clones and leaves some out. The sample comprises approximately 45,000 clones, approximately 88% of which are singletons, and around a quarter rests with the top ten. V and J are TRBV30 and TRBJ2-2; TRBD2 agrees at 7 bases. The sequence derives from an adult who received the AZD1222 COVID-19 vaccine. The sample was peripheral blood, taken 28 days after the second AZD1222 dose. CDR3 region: CAWSLGGWTGELFF. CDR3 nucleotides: TGTGCCTGGTCTTTGGGGGGGTGGACCGGGGAGCTGTTTTTT.